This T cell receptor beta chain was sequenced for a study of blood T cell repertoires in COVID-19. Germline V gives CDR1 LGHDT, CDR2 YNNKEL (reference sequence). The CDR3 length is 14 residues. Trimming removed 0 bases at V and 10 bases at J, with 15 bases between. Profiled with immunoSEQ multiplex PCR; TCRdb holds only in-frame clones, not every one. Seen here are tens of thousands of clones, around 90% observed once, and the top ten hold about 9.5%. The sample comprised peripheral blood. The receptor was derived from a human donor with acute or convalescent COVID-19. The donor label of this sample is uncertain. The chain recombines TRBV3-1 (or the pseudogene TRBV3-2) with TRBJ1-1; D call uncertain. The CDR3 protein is CASSQDYGGTIAFF. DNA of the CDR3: TGTGCCAGCAGCCAAGATTACGGCGGTACCATAGCTTTCTTT.